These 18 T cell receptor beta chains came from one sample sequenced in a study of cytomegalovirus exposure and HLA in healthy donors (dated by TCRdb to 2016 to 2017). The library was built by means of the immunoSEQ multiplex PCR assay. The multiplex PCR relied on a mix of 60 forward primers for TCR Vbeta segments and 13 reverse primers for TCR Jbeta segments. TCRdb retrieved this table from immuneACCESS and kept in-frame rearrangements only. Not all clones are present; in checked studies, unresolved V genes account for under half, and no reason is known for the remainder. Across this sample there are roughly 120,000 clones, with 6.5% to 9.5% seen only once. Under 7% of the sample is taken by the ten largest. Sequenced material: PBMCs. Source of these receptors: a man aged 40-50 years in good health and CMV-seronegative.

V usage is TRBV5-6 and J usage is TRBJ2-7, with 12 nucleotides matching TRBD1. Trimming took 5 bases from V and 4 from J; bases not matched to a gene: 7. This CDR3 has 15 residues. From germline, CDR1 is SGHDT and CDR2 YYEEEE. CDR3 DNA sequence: TGTGCCAGCAGTCCTGGGACAGGGGGCCCATACGAGCAGTACTTC. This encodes CASSPGTGGPYEQYF.

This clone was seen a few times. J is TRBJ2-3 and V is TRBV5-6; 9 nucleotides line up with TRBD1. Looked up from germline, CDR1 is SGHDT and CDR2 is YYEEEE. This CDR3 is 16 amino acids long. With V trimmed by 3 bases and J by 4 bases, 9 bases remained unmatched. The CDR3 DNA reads TGTGCCAGCAGCTCATCCGGGACAGGGAGTCCAGATACGCAGTATTTT. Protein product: CASSSSGTGSPDTQYF.

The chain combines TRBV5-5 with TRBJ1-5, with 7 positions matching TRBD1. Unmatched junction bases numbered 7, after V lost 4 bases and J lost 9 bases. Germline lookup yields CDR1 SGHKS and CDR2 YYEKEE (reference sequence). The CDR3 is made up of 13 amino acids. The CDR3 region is CASSPDRYWPQHF. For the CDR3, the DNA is TGTGCCAGCAGCCCGGACAGGTATTGGCCCCAGCATTTT.

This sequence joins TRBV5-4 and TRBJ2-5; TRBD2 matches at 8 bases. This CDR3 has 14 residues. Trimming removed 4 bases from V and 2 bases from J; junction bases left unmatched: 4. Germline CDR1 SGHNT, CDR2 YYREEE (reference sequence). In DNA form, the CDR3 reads TGTGCCAGCAGCACATTAGCGGGGCAAGAGACCCAGTACTTC. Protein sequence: CASSTLAGQETQYF.

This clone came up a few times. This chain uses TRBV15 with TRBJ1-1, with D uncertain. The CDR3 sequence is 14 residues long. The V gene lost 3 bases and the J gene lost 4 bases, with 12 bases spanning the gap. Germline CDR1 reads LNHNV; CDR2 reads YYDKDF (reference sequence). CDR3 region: CATSSAERVTEAFF. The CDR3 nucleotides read TGTGCCACCAGCAGTGCTGAGCGTGTCACTGAAGCTTTCTTT. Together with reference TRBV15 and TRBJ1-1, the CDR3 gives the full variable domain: DAMVIQNPRYQVTQFGKPVTLSCSQTLNHNVMYWYQQKSSQAPKLLFHYYDKDFNNEADTPDNFQSRRPNTSFCFLDIRSPGLGDTAMYLCATSSAERVTEAFFGQGTRLTVV.

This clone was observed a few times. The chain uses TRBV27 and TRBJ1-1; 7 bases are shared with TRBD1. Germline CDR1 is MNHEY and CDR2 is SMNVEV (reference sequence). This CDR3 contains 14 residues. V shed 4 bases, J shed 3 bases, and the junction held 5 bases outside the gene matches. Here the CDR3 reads CASSWSGTDTEAFF. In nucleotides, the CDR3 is TGTGCCAGCAGTTGGTCTGGGACAGACACTGAAGCTTTCTTT.

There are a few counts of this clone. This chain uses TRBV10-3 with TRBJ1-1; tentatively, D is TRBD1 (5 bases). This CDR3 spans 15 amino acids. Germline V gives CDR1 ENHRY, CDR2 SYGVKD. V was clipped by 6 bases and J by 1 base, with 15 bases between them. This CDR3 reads CAISRNTGSNTEAFF. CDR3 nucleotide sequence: TGTGCCATCAGCCGAAATACAGGATCGAACACTGAAGCTTTCTTT.

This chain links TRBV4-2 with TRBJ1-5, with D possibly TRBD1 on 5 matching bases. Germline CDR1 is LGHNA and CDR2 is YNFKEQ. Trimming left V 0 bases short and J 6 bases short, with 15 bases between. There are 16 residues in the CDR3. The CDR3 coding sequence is TGTGCCAGCAGCCAAGAGAGACAGAAATTCATTCAGCCCCAGCATTTT. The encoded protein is CASSQERQKFIQPQHF.

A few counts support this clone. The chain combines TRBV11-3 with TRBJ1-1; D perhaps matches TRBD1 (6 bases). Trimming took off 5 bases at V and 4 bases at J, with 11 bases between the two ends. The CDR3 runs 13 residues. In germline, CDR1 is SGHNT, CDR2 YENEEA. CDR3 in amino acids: CASSPAGVTEAFF. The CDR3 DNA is TGTGCCAGCAGCCCCGCAGGGGTCACTGAAGCTTTCTTT.

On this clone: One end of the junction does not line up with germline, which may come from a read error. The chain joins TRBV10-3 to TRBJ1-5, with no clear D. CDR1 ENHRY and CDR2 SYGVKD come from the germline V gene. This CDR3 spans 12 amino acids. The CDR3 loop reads CAISDGNRPQHF. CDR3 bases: TGTGCCATCAGTGATGGCAATCGGCCCCAGCATTTT.

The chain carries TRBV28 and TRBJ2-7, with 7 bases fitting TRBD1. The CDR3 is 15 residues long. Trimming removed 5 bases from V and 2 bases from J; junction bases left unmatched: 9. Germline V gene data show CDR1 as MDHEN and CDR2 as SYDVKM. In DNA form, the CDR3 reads TGTGCCAGCAGTCCTTACAGGGGTTCTACCTACGAGCAGTACTTC. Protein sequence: CASSPYRGSTYEQYF. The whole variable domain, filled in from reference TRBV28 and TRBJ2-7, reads DVKVTQSSRYLVKRTGEKVFLECVQDMDHENMFWYRQDPGLGLRLIYFSYDVKMKEKGDIPEGYSVSREKKERFSLILESASTNQTSMYLCASSPYRGSTYEQYFGPGTRLTVT.

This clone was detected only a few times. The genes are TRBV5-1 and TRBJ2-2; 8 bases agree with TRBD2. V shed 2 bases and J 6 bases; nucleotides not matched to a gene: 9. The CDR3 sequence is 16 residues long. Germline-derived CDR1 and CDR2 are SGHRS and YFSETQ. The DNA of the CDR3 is TGCGCCAGCAGCTTCGACGGGGGGGCTCGATCCGGGGAGCTGTTTTTT. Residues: CASSFDGGARSGELFF.

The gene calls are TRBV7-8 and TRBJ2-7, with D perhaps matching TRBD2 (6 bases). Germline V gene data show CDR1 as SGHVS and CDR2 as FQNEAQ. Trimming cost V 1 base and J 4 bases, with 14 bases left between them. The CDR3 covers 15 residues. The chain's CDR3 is CASSLGGGTPYEQYF. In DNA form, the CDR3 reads TGTGCCAGCAGCTTAGGGGGCGGGACTCCTTACGAGCAGTACTTC.

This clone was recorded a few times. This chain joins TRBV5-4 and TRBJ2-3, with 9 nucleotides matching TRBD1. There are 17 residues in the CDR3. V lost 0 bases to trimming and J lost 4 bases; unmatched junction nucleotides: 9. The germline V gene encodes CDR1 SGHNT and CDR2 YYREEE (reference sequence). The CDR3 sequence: CASSLGAGTGIPDTQYF. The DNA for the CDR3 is TGTGCCAGCAGCTTGGGGGCCGGGACAGGGATACCAGATACGCAGTATTTT. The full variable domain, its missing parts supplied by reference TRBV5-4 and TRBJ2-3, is ETGVTQSPTHLIKTRGQQVTLRCSSQSGHNTVSWYQQALGQGPQFIFQYYREEENGRGNFPPRFSGLQFPNYSSELNVNALELDDSALYLCASSLGAGTGIPDTQYFGPGTRLTVL.

The CDR3 bases are TGTGCCAGCAGCCAAGGAAACGACTACATATATGGGCAGTACTTC. It codes for CASSQGNDYIYGQYF. This rearrangement joins TRBV14 to TRBJ2-7; TRBD2 might be the D (5 bases). The CDR3 runs 15 residues. CDR1 SGHDN and CDR2 FVKESK come from the germline V gene. Trimming took 1 base from V and 9 from J, leaving 19 bases between them.

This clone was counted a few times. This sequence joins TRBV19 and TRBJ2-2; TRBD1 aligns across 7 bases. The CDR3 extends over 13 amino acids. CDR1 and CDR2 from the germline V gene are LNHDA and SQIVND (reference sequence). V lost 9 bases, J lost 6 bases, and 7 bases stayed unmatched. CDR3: CASREGAPGELFF. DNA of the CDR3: TGTGCCAGCAGAGAGGGGGCACCCGGGGAGCTGTTTTTT.

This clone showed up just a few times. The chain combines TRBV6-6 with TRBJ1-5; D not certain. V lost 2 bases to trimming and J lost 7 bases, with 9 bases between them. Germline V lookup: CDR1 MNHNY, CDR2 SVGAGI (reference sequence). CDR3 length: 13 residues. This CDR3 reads CASSYATGQPQHF. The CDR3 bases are TGTGCCAGCAGTTACGCCACCGGGCAGCCCCAGCATTTT.

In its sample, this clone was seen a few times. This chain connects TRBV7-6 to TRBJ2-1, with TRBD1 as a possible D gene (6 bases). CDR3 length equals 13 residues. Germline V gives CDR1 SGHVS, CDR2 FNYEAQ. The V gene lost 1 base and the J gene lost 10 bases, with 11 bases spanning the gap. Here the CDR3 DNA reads TGTGCCAGCAGCTTAGGGGGGCCGGGCGAGCAGTTCTTC. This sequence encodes CASSLGGPGEQFF.